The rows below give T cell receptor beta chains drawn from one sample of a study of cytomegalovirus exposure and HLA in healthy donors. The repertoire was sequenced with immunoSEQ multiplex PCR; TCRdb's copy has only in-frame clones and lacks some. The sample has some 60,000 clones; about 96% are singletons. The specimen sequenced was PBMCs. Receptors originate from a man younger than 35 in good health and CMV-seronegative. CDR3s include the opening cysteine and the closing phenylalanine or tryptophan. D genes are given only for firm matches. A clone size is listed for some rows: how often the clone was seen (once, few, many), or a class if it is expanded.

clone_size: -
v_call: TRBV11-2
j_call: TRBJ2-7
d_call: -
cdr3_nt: TGTGCCAGCAGCTCGCTCCAGGGTTACTACGAGCAGTACTTC
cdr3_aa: CASSSLQGYYEQYF

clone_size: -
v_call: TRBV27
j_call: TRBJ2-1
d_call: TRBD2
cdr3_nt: TGTGCCAGCATGGGACTAGCGGGAGTGAAGGGAAATGAGCAGTTCTTC
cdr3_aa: CASMGLAGVKGNEQFF

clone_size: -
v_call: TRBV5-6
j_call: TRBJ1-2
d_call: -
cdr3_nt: TGTGCCAGCAGCACACAGGGATCAGGTGGCTACACCTTC
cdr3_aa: CASSTQGSGGYTF

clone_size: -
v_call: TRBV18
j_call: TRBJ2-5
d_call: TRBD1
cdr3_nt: TGTGCCAGCTCACCCGGGACAGGGGTCCGGACCCAGTACTTC
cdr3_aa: CASSPGTGVRTQYF

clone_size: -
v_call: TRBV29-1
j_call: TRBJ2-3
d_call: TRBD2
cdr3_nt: TGCAGCGTCCTCCGGGACTACACAGATACGCAGTATTTT
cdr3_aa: CSVLRDYTDTQYF

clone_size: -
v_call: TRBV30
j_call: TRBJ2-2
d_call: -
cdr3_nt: TGTGCCTGGACCCCCCTGAACACCGGGGAGCTGTTTTTT
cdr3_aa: CAWTPLNTGELFF

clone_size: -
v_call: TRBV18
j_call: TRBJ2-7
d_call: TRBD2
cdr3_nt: TGTGCCAGCTCAGGGACTAGCGGGAGATACGAGCAGTACTTC
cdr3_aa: CASSGTSGRYEQYF

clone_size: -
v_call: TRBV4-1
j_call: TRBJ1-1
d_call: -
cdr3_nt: TGCGCCAGCAGCGGGCCCTTAAGGAACACTGAAGCTTTCTTT
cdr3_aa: CASSGPLRNTEAFF

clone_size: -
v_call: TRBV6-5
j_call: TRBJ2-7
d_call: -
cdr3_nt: TGTGCCAGCAGCACCACAAACTCCTACGAGCAGTACTTC
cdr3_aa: CASSTTNSYEQYF

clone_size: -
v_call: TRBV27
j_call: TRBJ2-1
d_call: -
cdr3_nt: TGTGCCAGCAGCTTTAGCGGTAGATACAATGAGCAGTTCTTC
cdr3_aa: CASSFSGRYNEQFF

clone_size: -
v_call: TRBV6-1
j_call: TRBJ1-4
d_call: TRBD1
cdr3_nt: TGTGCCAGCAGGAGACAGGGACTAGGGGAAAAACTGTTTTTT
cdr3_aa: CASRRQGLGEKLFF

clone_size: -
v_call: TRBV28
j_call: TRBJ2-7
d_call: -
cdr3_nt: TGTGCCAGCAGCTTACAAATAACTGCGGACAGTTTGCCCTACGAGCAGTACTTC
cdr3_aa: CASSLQITADSLPYEQYF

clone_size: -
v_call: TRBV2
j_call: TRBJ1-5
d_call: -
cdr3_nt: TGTGCCAGCAGCGCCGACAGCTCGGCTTATCAGCCCCAGCATTTT
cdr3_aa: CASSADSSAYQPQHF

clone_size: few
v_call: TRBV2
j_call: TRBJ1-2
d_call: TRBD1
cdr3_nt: TGTGCCAGCAGTGCAGGGGACAGGGGAAGCGGCTACACCTTC
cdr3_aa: CASSAGDRGSGYTF

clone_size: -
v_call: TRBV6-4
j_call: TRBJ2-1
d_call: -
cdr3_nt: TGTGCCAGCAGTGACGTGGGCCTCAATGAGCAGTTCTTC
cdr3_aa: CASSDVGLNEQFF

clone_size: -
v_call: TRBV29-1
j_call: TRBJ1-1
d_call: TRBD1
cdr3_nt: TGCAGCGTTGAGCACCAGGGGGCTCGCACTGAAGCTTTCTTT
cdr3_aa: CSVEHQGARTEAFF

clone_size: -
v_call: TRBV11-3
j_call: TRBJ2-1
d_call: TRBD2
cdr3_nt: TGTGCCAGCAGCTCTGGGACTAGCGGGAACAATGAGCAGTTCTTC
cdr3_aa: CASSSGTSGNNEQFF

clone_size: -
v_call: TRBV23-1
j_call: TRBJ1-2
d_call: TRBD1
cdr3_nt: TGCGCCAGCAGTCAGGGACAGGGGGACAATGGCTACACCTTC
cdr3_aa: CASSQGQGDNGYTF

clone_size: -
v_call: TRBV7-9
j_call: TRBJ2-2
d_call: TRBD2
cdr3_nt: TGTGCCAGCAGCTTAGCTTCCAAGCGGGAGCATGTCACCGGGGAGCTGTTTTTT
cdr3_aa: CASSLASKREHVTGELFF

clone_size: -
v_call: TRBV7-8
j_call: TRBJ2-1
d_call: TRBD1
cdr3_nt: TGTGCCAGCAGATTTACAGGGGGCGGTGAGCAGTTCTTC
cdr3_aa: CASRFTGGGEQFF

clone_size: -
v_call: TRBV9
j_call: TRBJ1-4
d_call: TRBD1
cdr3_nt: TGTGCCAGCAGCGTAGCGGGGACAGGGGAAAAACTGTTTTTT
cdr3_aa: CASSVAGTGEKLFF

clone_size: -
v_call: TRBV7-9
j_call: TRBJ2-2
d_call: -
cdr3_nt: TGTGCCAGCAGCCTTCAGGTGATCGGGGAGCTGTTTTTT
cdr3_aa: CASSLQVIGELFF

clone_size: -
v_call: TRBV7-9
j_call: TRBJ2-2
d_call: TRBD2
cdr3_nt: TGTGCCAGCAGCTTAATAGCGGGAGGGGACGCCGGGGAGCTGTTTTTT
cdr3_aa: CASSLIAGGDAGELFF

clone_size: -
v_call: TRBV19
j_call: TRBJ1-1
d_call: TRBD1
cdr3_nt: TGTGCCAGTCGGCGGACAGGAGGGCACCCTGAAGCTTTCTTT
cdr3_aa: CASRRTGGHPEAFF

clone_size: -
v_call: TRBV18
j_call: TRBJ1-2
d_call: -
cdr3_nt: TGTGCCAGCTCAGGAGGAGCTAACTATGGCTACACCTTC
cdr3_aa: CASSGGANYGYTF

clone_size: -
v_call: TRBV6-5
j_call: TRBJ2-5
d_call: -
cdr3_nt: TGTGCCAGCAGTTACGCTAGGGGGGGGGAGACCCAGTACTTC
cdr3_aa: CASSYARGGETQYF

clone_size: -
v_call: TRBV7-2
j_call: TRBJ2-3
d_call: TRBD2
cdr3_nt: TGTGCCAGCAACCAAAGGGCGAGCGGGACTATAGCAGATACGCAGTATTTT
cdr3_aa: CASNQRASGTIADTQYF

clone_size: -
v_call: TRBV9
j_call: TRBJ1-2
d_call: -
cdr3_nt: TGTGCCAGCAAGGGTACAGGGTCGAGCTACACCTTC
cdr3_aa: CASKGTGSSYTF

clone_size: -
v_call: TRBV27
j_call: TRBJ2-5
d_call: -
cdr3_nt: TGTGCCAGCAGTTCACGACGGGCGGGAGAGACCCAGTACTTC
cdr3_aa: CASSSRRAGETQYF

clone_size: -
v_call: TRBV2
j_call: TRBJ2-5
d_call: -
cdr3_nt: TGTGCCATCGAACGGGGTCTGATGACCCAGTACTTC
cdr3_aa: CAIERGLMTQYF

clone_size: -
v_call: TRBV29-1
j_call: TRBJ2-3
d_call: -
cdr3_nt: TGCAGCGTTGGAAGCGGTAACACAGATACGCAGTATTTT
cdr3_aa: CSVGSGNTDTQYF

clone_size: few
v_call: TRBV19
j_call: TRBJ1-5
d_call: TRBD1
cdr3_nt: TGTGCCAGTACGGGACAGAATAATCAGCCCCAGCATTTT
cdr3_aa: CASTGQNNQPQHF

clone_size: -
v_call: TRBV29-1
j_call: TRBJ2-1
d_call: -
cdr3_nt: TGCAGCGTCAAAGGCTCTGTCGGGAATGAGCAGTTCTTC
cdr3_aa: CSVKGSVGNEQFF

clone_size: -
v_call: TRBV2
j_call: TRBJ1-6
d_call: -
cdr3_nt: TGTGCCAGCAGTGAATCACTTAATTCACCCCTCCACTTT
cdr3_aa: CASSESLNSPLHF

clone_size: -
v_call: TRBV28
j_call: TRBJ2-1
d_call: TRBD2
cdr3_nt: TGTGCCAGCAGCCAGACTAGCGGGATTTACAATGAGCAGTTCTTC
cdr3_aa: CASSQTSGIYNEQFF

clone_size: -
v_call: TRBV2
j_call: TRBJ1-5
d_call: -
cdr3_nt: TGTGCCAGCAGTGCACAGGGCTGGCAGCCCCAGCATTTT
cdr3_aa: CASSAQGWQPQHF

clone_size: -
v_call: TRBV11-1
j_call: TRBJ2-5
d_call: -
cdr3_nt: TGTGCCAGCAGTCGAGACTGGTCGGCCCAGTACTTC
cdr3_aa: CASSRDWSAQYF

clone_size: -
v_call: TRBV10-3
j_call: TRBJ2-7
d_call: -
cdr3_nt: TGTGCCACCAAGTCACAGGGGGGGTACGAGCAGTACTTC
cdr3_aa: CATKSQGGYEQYF

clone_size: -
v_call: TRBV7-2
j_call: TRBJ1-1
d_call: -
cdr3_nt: TGTGCCAGCAGCTTAGAAAAGCGGGCCACTGAAGCTTTCTTT
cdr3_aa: CASSLEKRATEAFF

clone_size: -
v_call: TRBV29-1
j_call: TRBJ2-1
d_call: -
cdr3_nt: TGCAGCGTCCCCGCCGGGAATGAGCAGTTCTTC
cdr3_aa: CSVPAGNEQFF

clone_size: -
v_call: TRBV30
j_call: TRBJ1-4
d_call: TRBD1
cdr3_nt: TGTGCCTGGAGTTCCGGGACAGAGAAATTTTTT
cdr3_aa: CAWSSGTEKFF

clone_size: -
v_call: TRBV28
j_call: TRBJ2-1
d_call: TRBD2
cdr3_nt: TGTGCCAGCAGTTTAACGGCTAGCGGGAGAGGAAATGAGCAGTTCTTC
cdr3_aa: CASSLTASGRGNEQFF

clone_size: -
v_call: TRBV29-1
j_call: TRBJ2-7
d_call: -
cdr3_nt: TGCAGCGTTGGAGGCAGCGAGCAGTACTTC
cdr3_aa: CSVGGSEQYF

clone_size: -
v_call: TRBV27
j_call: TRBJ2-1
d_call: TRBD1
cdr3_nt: TGTGCCAGCAGTTTCTTCGGGACAGGGTCCTACGAGCAGTTCTTC
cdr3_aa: CASSFFGTGSYEQFF

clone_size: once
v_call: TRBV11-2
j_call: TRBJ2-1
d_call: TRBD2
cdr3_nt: TGTGCCAGCAGCTCCGGGACTAGCGGTGAGGATGAGCAGTTCTTC
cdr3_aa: CASSSGTSGEDEQFF

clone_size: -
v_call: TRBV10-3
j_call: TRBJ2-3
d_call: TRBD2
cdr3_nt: TGTGCCATCAGGGGGGGACTAGTGCCAGATACGCAGTATTTT
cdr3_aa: CAIRGGLVPDTQYF

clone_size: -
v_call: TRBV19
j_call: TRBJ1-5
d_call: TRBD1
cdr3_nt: TGTGCCAGTAGGCCCCGCGGACAGGCGTTCAATCAGCCCCAGCATTTT
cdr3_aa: CASRPRGQAFNQPQHF

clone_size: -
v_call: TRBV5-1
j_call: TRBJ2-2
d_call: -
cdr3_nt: TGCGCCAGCAGCTTGACAGGGTCGAACACCGGGGAGCTGTTTTTT
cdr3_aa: CASSLTGSNTGELFF

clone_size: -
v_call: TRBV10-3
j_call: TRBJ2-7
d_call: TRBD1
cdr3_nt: TGTGCCATCAGTCAGGGGGACCCGCAGTACTTC
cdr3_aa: CAISQGDPQYF

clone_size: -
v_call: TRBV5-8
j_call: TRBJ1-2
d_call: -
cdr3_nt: TGTGCCAGCAGCTGGCCCCGGGAATCCTATGGCTACACCTTC
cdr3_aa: CASSWPRESYGYTF